This T cell receptor (beta chain) is drawn from a study of CD8+ T cells in alopecia areata. Findings and caveats of the study: An increase in clonality over normal scalp was evident in lesional scalp, especially alopecia totalis/universalis.

This sample's treatment: oral pan-JAK inhibitor, 5-10 mg twice daily. As part of sample collection, lesional scalp punch biopsies and peripheral blood were taken from alopecia areata patients. The CDR3 length is 14 residues. With 7 bases removed from V and 0 bases from J, the gap between germline ends came to 13 bases. Per the germline V gene, CDR1 is SQVTM and CDR2 is ANQGSEA. Extraction of RNA preceded its reverse transcription into cDNA, which served as the sequencing template. Data came from immunoSEQ multiplex PCR; TCRdb stores just in-frame clones and leaves some out. This sample yields about 60,000 clones, of which roughly 46% are seen a single time; over 20% belongs to the top ten. Concerning this clone itself: The antigen is not known.

The V and J genes are TRBV29-1 and TRBJ2-1; D is possibly TRBD1 or TRBD2 (7 bases each). The TCR comes from a human donor with alopecia areata. The material sequenced was CD8+ T cells sorted from blood, taken at roughly week 36, from a patient treated with tofacitinib. For the CDR3, the DNA is TGCAGCGCCTTCAGGGGGGGCTCCTACAATGAGCAGTTCTTC. Encoded protein: CSAFRGGSYNEQFF.